These T cell receptor beta chains were read from a single sample in a study of PD-1 blockade in classical Hodgkin lymphoma. Assay used: immunoSEQ multiplex PCR; TCRdb lists only in-frame clones, some missing. The sample carries about 14,000 clones, 86% recorded once. Sequenced: CD4+ T cells from blood. Every receptor here comes from a human donor with classical Hodgkin lymphoma. Each CDR3 is given with its conserved first and last residue. The D gene is left open where the match is weak. Not every row has a clone size; where given, it reads once, few, many or a size class.

CDR3aa	CDR3nt	v_gene	j_gene	len	abundance	d_gene
CASSPLSLAGDRGTQYF	TGTGCCAGCAGCCCCCTCTCGTTAGCGGGAGATCGGGGGACCCAGTACTTC	TRBV11-2	TRBJ2-5	17	.	TRBD2
CASSVALSYEQYF	TGTGCCAGCAGCGTAGCACTGTCCTACGAGCAGTACTTC	TRBV9	TRBJ2-7	13	.	.
CAWSDDGVKSFF	TGTGCCTGGAGTGATGACGGGGTTAAATCTTTCTTT	TRBV30	TRBJ1-1	12	few	.
CASSWASGTYEQYF	TGTGCCAGTAGTTGGGCTAGCGGGACCTACGAGCAGTACTTC	TRBV19	TRBJ2-7	14	.	TRBD2
CASSFVLGTEAFF	TGCGCCAGCAGCTTTGTATTAGGCACTGAAGCTTTCTTT	TRBV5-1	TRBJ1-1	13	.	.
CASSFGTGYEKLFF	TGTGCCAGCAGCTTCGGGACAGGGTATGAAAAACTGTTTTTT	TRBV7-9	TRBJ1-4	14	.	TRBD1
CASSLVLAGGYEQFF	TGTGCCAGCAGCTTGGTGCTAGCGGGAGGGTATGAGCAGTTCTTC	TRBV5-6	TRBJ2-1	15	.	TRBD2
CASRDSANTEAFF	TGTGCCAGCAGGGACAGCGCGAACACTGAAGCTTTCTTT	TRBV7-2	TRBJ1-1	13	.	.
CASSSHLSNQPQHF	TGTGCCAGCAGTTCACACCTTAGCAATCAGCCCCAGCATTTT	TRBV27	TRBJ1-5	14	.	.
CASSEAYGYTEAFF	TGTGCCAGCAGTGAAGCTTATGGCTACACTGAAGCTTTCTTT	TRBV6-1	TRBJ1-1	14	.	.
CASSLQDYGYTF	TGTGCCAGTAGTCTGCAGGACTATGGCTACACCTTC	TRBV19	TRBJ1-2	12	.	.
CASSSAGAREQYF	TGTGCCAGCAGCTCCGCGGGGGCTAGGGAGCAGTACTTC	TRBV7-9	TRBJ2-7	13	few	.
CASSIGTSGSNEQFF	TGTGCCAGTAGTATAGGAACTAGCGGGAGTAATGAGCAGTTCTTC	TRBV19	TRBJ2-1	15	.	TRBD2
CASSSISWTQYF	TGTGCCAGCAGCTCCATTTCGTGGACCCAGTACTTC	TRBV7-2	TRBJ2-5	12	few	.
CASSLGPNGETQYF	TGTGCCAGCAGCCTCGGGCCCAACGGGGAGACCCAGTACTTC	TRBV7-7	TRBJ2-5	14	.	.
CASSPFSHSDTQYF	TGTGCCAGCAGCCCCTTCTCTCACTCAGATACGCAGTATTTT	TRBV11-2	TRBJ2-3	14	once	.
CASSSRREKLFF	TGTGCCAGTAGTAGCCGCAGAGAAAAACTGTTTTTT	TRBV19	TRBJ1-4	12	.	.
CASSGWDRAFF	TGCGCCAGCAGCGGGTGGGACAGGGCTTTCTTT	TRBV5-1	TRBJ1-1	11	.	TRBD1
CASSVTTGSTRGETQYF	TGTGCCAGCAGCGTAACCACCGGGTCCACGAGGGGGGAGACCCAGTACTTC	TRBV5-5	TRBJ2-5	17	.	.
CASSQILRTSGRDEQFF	TGTGCCAGCAGCCAAATATTAAGGACTAGCGGGAGGGATGAGCAGTTCTTC	TRBV7-2	TRBJ2-1	17	.	TRBD2
CASSEAFRFRITDTQYF	TGTGCCAGCAGTGAAGCCTTTCGGTTTAGGATCACAGATACGCAGTATTTT	TRBV2	TRBJ2-3	17	once	.
CASSTKRPHESYEQYF	TGTGCCAGCAGCACTAAACGACCTCACGAGTCCTACGAGCAGTACTTC	TRBV7-2	TRBJ2-7	16	.	.
CASSPGQGAQYYGYTF	TGCGCCAGCAGCCCAGGGCAGGGGGCACAATACTATGGCTACACCTTC	TRBV4-1	TRBJ1-2	16	.	TRBD1
CASSQPSRPYNEQFF	TGTGCCAGCAGCCAACCATCCCGGCCCTACAATGAGCAGTTCTTC	TRBV5-4	TRBJ2-1	15	.	.
CASRQGRGANYGYTF	TGTGCCAGCAGGCAGGGAAGAGGGGCTAACTATGGCTACACCTTC	TRBV6-1	TRBJ1-2	15	few	.
CASSRLLTDIDEQYF	TGTGCCAGCAGCCGCCTACTCACGGACATCGACGAGCAGTACTTC	TRBV7-9	TRBJ2-7	15	.	.
CAWARHTDTQYF	TGTGCCTGGGCCAGGCACACAGATACGCAGTATTTT	TRBV30	TRBJ2-3	12	.	.
CASSFGTSGTNEQFF	TGTGCCAGCAGCTTCGGGACTAGCGGGACGAATGAGCAGTTCTTC	TRBV7-3	TRBJ2-1	15	.	TRBD2
CASGVRRSYNEQFF	TGTGCCAGCGGAGTTAGGCGATCCTACAATGAGCAGTTCTTC	TRBV6-6	TRBJ2-1	14	.	.
CATVGRVGETQYF	TGTGCCACCGTTGGGCGGGTAGGAGAGACCCAGTACTTC	TRBV19	TRBJ2-5	13	.	.
CASSQKASGENIQYF	TGTGCCAGCAGCCAAAAGGCTAGCGGCGAAAACATTCAGTACTTC	TRBV7-9	TRBJ2-4	15	.	TRBD2
CASSLPPRLAEFQETQYF	TGTGCCAGCAGCTTACCCCCTAGACTAGCGGAGTTCCAAGAGACCCAGTACTTC	TRBV7-9	TRBJ2-5	18	.	TRBD2
CASSLQYEQYF	TGTGCCAGCAGCTTACAGTACGAGCAGTACTTC	TRBV7-8	TRBJ2-7	11	.	.
CASRGLAGSYNEQFF	TGTGCCAGCAGGGGACTAGCGGGGTCCTACAATGAGCAGTTCTTC	TRBV6-5	TRBJ2-1	15	.	TRBD2
CASSAQGGAGIREKLFF	TGTGCCAGCAGCGCACAGGGGGGCGCGGGTATCCGGGAAAAACTGTTTTTT	TRBV7-9	TRBJ1-4	17	.	TRBD1
CASSQRTGRSSGNTIYF	TGCGCCAGCAGTCAGAGGACAGGTCGTTCCTCTGGAAACACCATATATTTT	TRBV23-1	TRBJ1-3	17	.	TRBD1
CASSQSGGALNEQFF	TGTGCCAGCAGCCAATCTGGGGGGGCCCTCAATGAGCAGTTCTTC	TRBV7-2	TRBJ2-1	15	.	.
CASSLQATNEKLFF	TGTGCCAGCTCATTACAGGCGACTAATGAAAAACTGTTTTTT	TRBV18	TRBJ1-4	14	.	.
CASSLWTILTNTGELFF	TGTGCCAGCAGCTTATGGACTATCCTAACGAACACCGGGGAGCTGTTTTTT	TRBV11-2	TRBJ2-2	17	.	.
CASSPDTRHGYTF	TGTGCCAGCAGCCCTGACACCCGACATGGCTACACCTTC	TRBV28	TRBJ1-2	13	.	.
CASSYLATRRRTEAFF	TGTGCCAGCAGTTACTTGGCTACTAGGAGACGCACTGAAGCTTTCTTT	TRBV6-5	TRBJ1-1	16	.	.
CASSPDRKGYGYTF	TGTGCCAGCAGCCCGGACAGGAAGGGTTATGGCTACACCTTC	TRBV2	TRBJ1-2	14	.	TRBD1
CASSLAGEGEKLFF	TGTGCCAGCAGCCTGGCAGGGGAGGGCGAAAAACTGTTTTTT	TRBV27	TRBJ1-4	14	few	.
CASSATLTGMNEQFF	TGTGCCAGCAGTGCAACCTTGACAGGGATGAATGAGCAGTTCTTC	TRBV6-4	TRBJ2-1	15	.	TRBD1
CASSELGEGAHGNTIYF	TGTGCCAGCAGTGAACTCGGAGAGGGGGCTCATGGAAACACCATATATTTT	TRBV6-1	TRBJ1-3	17	.	TRBD1
CASSLRRRLDSGNTIYF	TGTGCCAGCAGCCTACGCAGGAGACTCGATTCCGGAAACACCATATATTTT	TRBV28	TRBJ1-3	17	.	.